This TCR beta chain was retrieved from a study of blood T cell repertoires in COVID-19. Study as a whole: Samples representing acute and convalescent COVID-19 were sourced from the United States, Italy and Spain. PBMCs, B-cell-depleted T cells, or T cells provided the cDNA or gDNA that made up the material.

In the original analysis: Estimates of nucleated cell counts were drawn from the amplification of reference gene primers. Profiling relied on immunoSEQ multiplex PCR, and the TCRdb table lists in-frame clones only, not all of them. The V and J calls and clone size are taken from that table; D and trimming were inferred from the DNA. The sample comprises approximately 70,000 clones, 80% of which are singletons, and 15% to 20% rests with the top ten. Germline assignment: CDR1 LGHDT and CDR2 YNNKEL (reference sequence). CDR3 length equals 15 residues. V gave up 3 bases and J gave up 7 bases; unmatched junction bases: 4.

The sequenced sample consisted of peripheral blood. The clonotype originates from a man between 65 and 85 years old who had recovered from COVID-19. The rearrangement joins TRBV3-1 (or the pseudogene TRBV3-2) to TRBJ1-4; 11 bases match TRBD1. In DNA form, the CDR3 reads TGTGCCAGCAGCCATGCCGGGACAGGGGGTGAAAAACTGTTTTTT. Its translation is CASSHAGTGGEKLFF.